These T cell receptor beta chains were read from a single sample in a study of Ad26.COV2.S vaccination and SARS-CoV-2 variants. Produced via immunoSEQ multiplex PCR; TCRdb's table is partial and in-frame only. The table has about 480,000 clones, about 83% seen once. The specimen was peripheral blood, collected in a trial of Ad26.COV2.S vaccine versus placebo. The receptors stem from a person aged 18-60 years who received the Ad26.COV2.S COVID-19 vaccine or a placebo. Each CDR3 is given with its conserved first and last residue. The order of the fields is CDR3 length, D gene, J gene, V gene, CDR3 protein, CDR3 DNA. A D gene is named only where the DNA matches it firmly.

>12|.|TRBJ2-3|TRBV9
CASGETSDTQYF
TGTGCCAGCGGGGAAACGAGCGATACGCAGTATTTT
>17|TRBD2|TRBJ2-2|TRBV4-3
CASSQEGLAGGTGELFF
TGCGCCAGCAGCCAAGAAGGACTAGCGGGAGGCACCGGGGAGCTGTTTTTT
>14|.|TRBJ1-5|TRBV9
CASSVGSGYQPQHF
TGTGCCAGCAGCGTAGGGTCGGGGTATCAGCCCCAGCATTTT
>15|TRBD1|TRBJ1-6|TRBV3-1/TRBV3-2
CASSQDRVRNSPLHF
TGTGCCAGCAGCCAGGACAGGGTTCGTAATTCACCCCTCCACTTT
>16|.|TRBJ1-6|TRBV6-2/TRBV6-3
CASSYSISGLNSPLHF
TGTGCCAGCAGTTACTCGATCAGCGGGCTTAATTCACCCCTCCACTTT
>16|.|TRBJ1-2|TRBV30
CAWSVLVRRQGYGYTF
TGTGCCTGGAGTGTACTAGTCCGGCGGCAGGGGTATGGCTACACCTTC
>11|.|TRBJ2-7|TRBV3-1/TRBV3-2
CASRGSYEQYF
TGTGCCAGCAGGGGGTCCTACGAGCAGTACTTC
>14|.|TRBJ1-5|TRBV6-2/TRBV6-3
CASSYPGGNQPQHF
TGTGCCAGCAGTTACCCAGGGGGCAATCAGCCCCAGCATTTT
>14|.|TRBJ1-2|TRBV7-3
CASSYGAGENGYTF
TGTGCCAGCAGCTATGGGGCAGGCGAGAATGGCTACACCTTC
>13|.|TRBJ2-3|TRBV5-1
CASSLASTDTQYF
TGCGCCAGCAGCTTGGCTAGCACAGATACGCAGTATTTT